Reported below is one T cell receptor beta chain. Its target is not known. Clones were read by immunoSEQ multiplex PCR, and TCRdb kept only the in-frame ones, dropping some. This repertoire shows some 30,000 clones, about 88% found once; its top ten account for around 6.7%. These data are taken from a study of lymphopenia after photon versus proton radiotherapy. Study-wide points: Post-nadir diversity loss with photons came from oligoclonal expansion, particularly CD8+ Temra cells.

Germline-derived CDR1 and CDR2 are SGDLS and YYNGEE. Trimming removed 3 bases from V and 4 bases from J; junction bases left unmatched: 9. This CDR3 region has 16 residues. The TCR comes from a woman in her 70s with pancreatic cancer. Some clones in this sample may be carry-over from other donors' samples. The source material was peripheral blood, sampled from a patient treated with proton-based radiotherapy. The chain combines TRBV9 with TRBJ1-4, with 7 positions matching TRBD1. The CDR3 protein is CASSARDRAYNEKLFF. CDR3 bases: TGTGCCAGCAGCGCTCGAGACAGGGCCTATAATGAAAAACTGTTTTTT.